Presented here are 18 T cell receptor beta chains from one specimen sequenced in a study of monozygotic twins with inflammatory bowel disease. Using the 5' RACE reads, TCRdb records one entry per CDR3 protein without DNA. The sample has 420,000 or so distinct CDR3 sequences. Source material: blood. These receptors all stem from a human donor with ulcerative colitis or Crohn's disease, or a healthy co-twin of an affected twin (not recorded which).

This chain uses TRBV4-2 with TRBJ2-1; TCRdb returns TRBD2, unconfirmable since there is no DNA. The CDR3 loop spans 13 amino acids. Germline CDR1 is LGHNA and CDR2 is YNFKEQ. The CDR3 protein is CASSQAGGAWQFF.

This rearrangement joins TRBV5-1 to TRBJ2-3; TCRdb gives TRBD2 as the D gene, but with no DNA this cannot be confirmed. This CDR3 region has 18 residues. The germline V gene encodes CDR1 SGHRS and CDR2 YFSETQ. CDR3 in amino acids: CASSLRPTSGVSTDTQYF.

The CDR3 protein is CASSLVGGRAINEQFF. The chain joins TRBV7-2 to TRBJ2-1; the TRBD2 assignment by TCRdb is unverifiable without DNA. CDR3 size: 16 residues. The germline CDR1 and CDR2 sequences are SGHTA and FQGNSA.

The V and J genes are TRBV5-1 and TRBJ1-1; TCRdb returns TRBD1, unconfirmable since there is no DNA. Germline V gene data show CDR1 as SGHRS and CDR2 as YFSETQ. The CDR3 runs to 14 residues. CDR3 protein: CASSDGRDNTEAFF.

The rearrangement joins TRBV5-6 to TRBJ2-1; TCRdb designates TRBD1, a call that cannot be tested without DNA. Per germline, CDR1 SGHDT and CDR2 YYEEEE. The CDR3 is 14 residues long. CDR3 loop: CASSSLRDSDEQFF.

The chain uses TRBV6-5 and TRBJ2-7; TCRdb indicates TRBD2, and absent DNA this call remains unverified. Germline values: CDR1 MNHEY, CDR2 SVGAGI. CDR3 length: 15 amino acids. Here the CDR3 reads CASSSLTRASYEQYF.

This chain joins TRBV12-3 or TRBV12-4 and TRBJ1-2. CDR3 length: 12 amino acids. The CDR3: CASSHNVYGYTF.

The V call is TRBV7-9, the J call TRBJ2-5; without DNA, the TCRdb call of TRBD1 cannot be checked. This CDR3 region has 13 residues. The germline V gene encodes CDR1 SEHNR and CDR2 FQNEAQ (reference sequence). CDR3 in amino acids: CASSWDRGESQYF.

V is TRBV7-2 and J is TRBJ2-7; no DNA is available, so the TRBD1 call from TCRdb remains unchecked. Germline-derived CDR1 and CDR2 are SGHTA and FQGNSA. The CDR3 has 14 amino acids. The CDR3 spells CASSWRTDSYEQYF.

The chain uses TRBV10-3 and TRBJ1-1; TCRdb proposes TRBD1, but this gene call is untestable without DNA. Germline CDR1 reads ENHRY; CDR2 reads SYGVKD. The CDR3 length is 13 residues. CDR3 residues: CAISGTAALEAFF.

The rearrangement joins TRBV7-2 to TRBJ2-2. CDR1 is SGHTA and CDR2 is FQGNSA in the germline V gene. CDR3 size: 15 residues. This CDR3 is CASSLPTTITGELFF.

V is TRBV12-3 or TRBV12-4 and J is TRBJ2-6; as DNA is missing, the TRBD2 call by TCRdb cannot be tested. The length of the CDR3 is 15 residues. CDR3: CASSSTTTGANVLTF.

The chain recombines TRBV14 with TRBJ2-7; the D call from TCRdb, TRBD2, cannot be confirmed without DNA. The CDR3 totals 15 residues. Germline V lookup: CDR1 SGHDN, CDR2 FVKESK. The CDR3 loop reads CASSPTLAGLGEQYF. The full variable domain, its missing parts supplied by reference TRBV14 and TRBJ2-7, is EAGVTQFPSHSVIEKGQTVTLRCDPISGHDNLYWYRRVMGKEIKFLLHFVKESKQDESGMPNNRFLAERTGGTYSTLKVQPAELEDSGVYFCASSPTLAGLGEQYFGPGTRLTVT.

The genes are TRBV6-6 and TRBJ1-6. There are 13 residues in the CDR3. CDR1 and CDR2 (germline): MNHNY, SVGAGI (reference sequence). The CDR3 protein is CASSYKSNSPLHF.

This chain joins TRBV12-3 or TRBV12-4 and TRBJ2-1; without DNA, the TCRdb call of TRBD2 cannot be checked. The CDR3 sequence is 14 residues long. CDR3 protein: CASSPGLAGVEQFF.

This chain joins TRBV19 and TRBJ2-7; TCRdb indicates TRBD2, and absent DNA this call remains unverified. The CDR3 loop spans 15 amino acids. Germline CDR1 is LNHDA and CDR2 is SQIVND (reference sequence). This chain's CDR3 is CASSRLLAGASEQYF.

The chain has TRBV5-1 and TRBJ2-1; TCRdb gives TRBD2 as the D gene, but with no DNA this cannot be confirmed. Per germline, CDR1 SGHRS and CDR2 YFSETQ. There are 16 residues in the CDR3. CDR3 sequence: CASSKGLAGGPNEQFF.

This chain links TRBV27 with TRBJ2-3. The CDR3 consists of 14 residues. Germline lookup yields CDR1 MNHEY and CDR2 SMNVEV (reference sequence). The CDR3 here is CASSLELGTDTQYF.